This TCR beta chain was documented in a study of Ad26.COV2.S vaccination and SARS-CoV-2 variants. Stated treatment: 15 to 20 received Ad26.COV2.S at low or high dose, single or two shots; about 5 received placebo; per-sample allocation not given. Repertoires come from day 63 after the first vaccine or placebo injection. Recruitment in Boston yielded a donor of adult age, 18-55 years. Germline V lookup: CDR1 LGHDT, CDR2 YNNKEL (reference sequence). The CDR3 has 19 amino acids. The trim removed 0 bases at V and 4 bases at J, leaving 13 bases unmatched. Study-wide findings and caveats: Placebo recipients and vaccine recipients were similar in non-spike TCR breadth. The breadth of spike-specific CD8+ and CD4+ T cell responses after vaccination was reportedly substantial. Ad26.COV2.S recipients had broader spike-specific TCRs (P = 0.0014).

Remarks on this clone: Its antigen is undetermined.

Some clones are missing from TCRdb's copy, which holds only in-frame ones; the method was immunoSEQ multiplex PCR. Among roughly 450,000 clones listed, 75% to 95% were seen once. The chain links TRBV3-1 (or the pseudogene TRBV3-2) to TRBJ2-2; 8 positions match TRBD2. The sample consisted of peripheral blood, taken in a trial of Ad26.COV2.S vaccine versus placebo. The sequence was collected from a person between 18 and 59 years old who received the Ad26.COV2.S COVID-19 vaccine or a placebo. The CDR3 reads CASSQDGESSGSTTGELFF. Written as DNA, the CDR3 is TGTGCCAGCAGCCAAGATGGGGAATCCAGCGGGAGCACCACCGGGGAGCTGTTTTTT.